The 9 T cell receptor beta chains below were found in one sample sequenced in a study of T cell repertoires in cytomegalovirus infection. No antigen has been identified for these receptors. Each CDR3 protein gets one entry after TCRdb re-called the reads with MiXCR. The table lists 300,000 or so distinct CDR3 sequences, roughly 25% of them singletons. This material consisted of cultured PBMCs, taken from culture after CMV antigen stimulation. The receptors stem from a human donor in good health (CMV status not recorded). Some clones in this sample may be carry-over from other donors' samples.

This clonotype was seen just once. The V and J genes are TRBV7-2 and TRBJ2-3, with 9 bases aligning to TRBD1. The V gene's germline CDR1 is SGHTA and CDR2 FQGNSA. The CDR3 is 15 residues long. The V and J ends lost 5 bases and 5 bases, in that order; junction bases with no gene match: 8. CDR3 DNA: TGTGCCAGCAGCCTTGGGACAGGGTCCGTAGATACGCAGTATTTT. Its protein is CASSLGTGSVDTQYF.

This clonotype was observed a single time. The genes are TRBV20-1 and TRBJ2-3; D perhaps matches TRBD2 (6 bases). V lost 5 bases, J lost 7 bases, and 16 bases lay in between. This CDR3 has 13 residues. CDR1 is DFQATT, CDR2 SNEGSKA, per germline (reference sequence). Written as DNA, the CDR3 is TGCAGTGCTTGGGTCCCGCGGGGCTATACGCAGTATTTT. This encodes CSAWVPRGYTQYF.

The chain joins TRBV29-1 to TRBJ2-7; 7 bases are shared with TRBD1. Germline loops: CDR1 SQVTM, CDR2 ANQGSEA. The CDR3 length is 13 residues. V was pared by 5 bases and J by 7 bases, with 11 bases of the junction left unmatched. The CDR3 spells CSVTDRAFGEQYV. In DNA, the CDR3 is TGCAGCGTTACTGACAGGGCTTTCGGAGAGCAGTACGTC.

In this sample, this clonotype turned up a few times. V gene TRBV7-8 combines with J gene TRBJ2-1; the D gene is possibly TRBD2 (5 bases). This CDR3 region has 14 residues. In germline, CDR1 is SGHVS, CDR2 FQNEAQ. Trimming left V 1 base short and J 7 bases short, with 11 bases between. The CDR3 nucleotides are TGTGCCAGCAGCTTAGTTCGGGATGATAATGAGCAGTTCTTC. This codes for CASSLVRDDNEQFF.

The CDR3 sequence: CASSRRFQPQHF. The CDR3 bases are TGTGCCAGCAGTAGACGGTTTCAGCCCCAGCATTTT. The chain employs TRBV12-3 or TRBV12-4 and TRBJ1-5; D call uncertain. The CDR3 is made up of 12 amino acids. The V end was cut by 5 bases, the J end by 6 bases, with 8 bases between.

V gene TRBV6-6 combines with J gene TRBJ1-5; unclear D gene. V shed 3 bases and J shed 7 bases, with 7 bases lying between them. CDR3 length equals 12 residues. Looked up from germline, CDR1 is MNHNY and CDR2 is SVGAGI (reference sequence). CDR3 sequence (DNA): TGTGCCAGCAGTTATAAGGCCCAGCCCCAGCATTTT. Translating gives CASSYKAQPQHF.

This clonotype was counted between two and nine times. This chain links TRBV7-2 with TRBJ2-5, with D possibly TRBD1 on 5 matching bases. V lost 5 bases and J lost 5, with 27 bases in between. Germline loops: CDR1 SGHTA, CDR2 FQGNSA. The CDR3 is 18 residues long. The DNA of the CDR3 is TGTGCCAGCAGCAGCTCAGGCCCAGGGCCAGTCAGTTTCGAGACCCAGTACTTC. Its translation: CASSSSGPGPVSFETQYF. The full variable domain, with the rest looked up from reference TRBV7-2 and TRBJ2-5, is GAGVSQSPSNKVTEKGKDVELRCDPISGHTALYWYRQSLGQGLEFLIYFQGNSAPDKSGLPSDRFSAERTGGSVSTLTIQRTQQEDSAVYLCASSSSGPGPVSFETQYFGPGTRLLVL.

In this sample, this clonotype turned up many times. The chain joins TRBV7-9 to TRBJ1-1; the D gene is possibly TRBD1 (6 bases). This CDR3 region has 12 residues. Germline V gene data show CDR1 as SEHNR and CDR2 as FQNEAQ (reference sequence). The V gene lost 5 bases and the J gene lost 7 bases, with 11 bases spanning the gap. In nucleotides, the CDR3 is TGTGCCAGCAGCGGCAGGGGATATGAAGCTTTCTTT. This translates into CASSGRGYEAFF.

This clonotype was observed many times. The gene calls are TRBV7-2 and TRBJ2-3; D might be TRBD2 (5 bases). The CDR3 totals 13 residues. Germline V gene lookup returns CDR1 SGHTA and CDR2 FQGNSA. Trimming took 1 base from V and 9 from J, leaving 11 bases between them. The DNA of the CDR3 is TGTGCCAGCAGCTTAGAGAGGAGAGGGACGCAGTATTTT. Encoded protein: CASSLERRGTQYF.